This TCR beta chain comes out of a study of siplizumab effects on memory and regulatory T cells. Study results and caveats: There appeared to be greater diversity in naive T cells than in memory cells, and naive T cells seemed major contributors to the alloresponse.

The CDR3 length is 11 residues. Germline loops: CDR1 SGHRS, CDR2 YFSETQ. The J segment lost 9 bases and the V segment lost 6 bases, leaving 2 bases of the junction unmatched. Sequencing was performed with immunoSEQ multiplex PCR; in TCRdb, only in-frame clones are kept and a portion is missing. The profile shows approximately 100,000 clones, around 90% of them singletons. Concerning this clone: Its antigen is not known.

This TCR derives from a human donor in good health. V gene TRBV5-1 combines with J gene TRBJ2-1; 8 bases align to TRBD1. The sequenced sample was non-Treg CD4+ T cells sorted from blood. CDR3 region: CASIQGAEQFF. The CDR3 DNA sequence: TGCGCCAGCATCCAGGGGGCTGAGCAGTTCTTC.